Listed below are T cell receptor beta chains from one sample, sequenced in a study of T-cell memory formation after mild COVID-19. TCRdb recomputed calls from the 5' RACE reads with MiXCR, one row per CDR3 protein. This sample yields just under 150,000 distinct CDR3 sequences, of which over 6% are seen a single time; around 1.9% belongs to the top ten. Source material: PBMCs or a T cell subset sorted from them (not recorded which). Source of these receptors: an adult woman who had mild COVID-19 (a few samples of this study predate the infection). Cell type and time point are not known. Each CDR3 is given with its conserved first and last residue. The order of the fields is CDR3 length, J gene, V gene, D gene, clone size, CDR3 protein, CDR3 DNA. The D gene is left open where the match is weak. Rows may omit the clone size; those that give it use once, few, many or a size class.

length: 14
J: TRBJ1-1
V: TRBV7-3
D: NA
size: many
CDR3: CASSLSPGVTEAFF
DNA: TGTGCCAGCAGCTTATCCCCGGGAGTCACTGAAGCTTTCTTT

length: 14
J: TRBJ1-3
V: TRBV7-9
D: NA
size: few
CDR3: CASSSATPGNTIYF
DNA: TGTGCCAGCAGCTCAGCGACCCCCGGAAACACCATATATTTT

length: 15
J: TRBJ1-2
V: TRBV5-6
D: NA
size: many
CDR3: CASSRLNRATIGYTF
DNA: TGTGCCAGCAGCCGACTCAACAGGGCTACCATTGGCTACACCTTC

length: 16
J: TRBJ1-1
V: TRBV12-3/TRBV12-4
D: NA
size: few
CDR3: CASKGLRVVGGTEAFF
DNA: TGTGCCAGCAAGGGGCTTAGGGTAGTGGGCGGAACTGAAGCTTTCTTT

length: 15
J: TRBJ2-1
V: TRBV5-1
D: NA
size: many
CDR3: CASSFVIGGYNEQFF
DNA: TGCGCCAGCAGCTTTGTGATAGGGGGCTACAATGAGCAGTTCTTC

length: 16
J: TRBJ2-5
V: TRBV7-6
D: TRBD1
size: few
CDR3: CASSSPGGQGSKTQYF
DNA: TGTGCCAGCAGCTCACCTGGCGGACAGGGGTCGAAGACCCAGTACTTC

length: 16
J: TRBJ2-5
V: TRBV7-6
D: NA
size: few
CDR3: CASSFYHRVGGETQYF
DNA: TGTGCCAGCAGCTTTTACCACAGGGTGGGGGGAGAGACCCAGTACTTC

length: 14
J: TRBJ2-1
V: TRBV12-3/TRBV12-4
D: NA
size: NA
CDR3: CASSLRGPNEEQFF
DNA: TGTGCCAGCAGTTTACGGGGGCCGAATGAGGAGCAGTTCTTC

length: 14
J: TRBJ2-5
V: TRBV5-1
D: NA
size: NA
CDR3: CASSLDYIKETQYF
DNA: TGCGCCAGCAGCTTAGACTATATAAAAGAGACCCAGTACTTC

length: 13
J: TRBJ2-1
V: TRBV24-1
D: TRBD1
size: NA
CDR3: CATGQGNEYEQFF
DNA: TGTGCCACGGGACAGGGTAATGAGTATGAGCAGTTCTTC

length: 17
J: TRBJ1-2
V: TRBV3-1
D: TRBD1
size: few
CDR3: CASSPSTYRGPHYGYTF
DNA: TGTGCCAGCAGCCCCTCCACTTACAGGGGGCCTCACTATGGCTACACCTTC

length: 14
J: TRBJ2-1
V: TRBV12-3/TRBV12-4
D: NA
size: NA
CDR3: CASSRTGDHNEQFF
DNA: TGTGCCAGCAGCCGAACCGGGGACCACAATGAGCAGTTCTTC

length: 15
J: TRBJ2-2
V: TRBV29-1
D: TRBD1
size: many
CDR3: CSVRKTGVRTGELFF
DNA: TGCAGCGTTCGGAAAACAGGGGTTCGCACCGGGGAGCTGTTTTTT

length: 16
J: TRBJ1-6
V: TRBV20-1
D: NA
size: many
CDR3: CSARDTSDPAGTPLHF
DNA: TGCAGTGCTAGAGATACGTCGGACCCTGCAGGAACACCCCTCCACTTT

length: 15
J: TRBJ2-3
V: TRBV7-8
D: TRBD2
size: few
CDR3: CASSLGGRGRDTQYF
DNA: TGTGCCAGCAGCTTAGGGGGGAGGGGAAGGGATACGCAGTATTTT